This TCR beta chain was profiled in a study of response to subunit inactivated influenza vaccine. General observations from the study: The authors suggested that every seasonal influenza vaccination recruits few new T cells.

This clonotype was recorded a few times. No antigen is known for it. The ends lost 1 base at V and 0 bases at J; junction bases unmatched: 5. CDR3 size: 17 residues. CDR1 and CDR2 from the germline V gene are ENHRY and SYGVKD. TCRdb ran MiXCR on the RT-PCR reads and lists one entry per CDR3 protein. The sample shows approximately 730,000 distinct CDR3 sequences, approximately 15% of them seen only once. Source: PBMCs from blood, taken approximately 15 days before vaccination. The V gene is TRBV10-3, the J gene TRBJ2-1; 8 bases fit TRBD2. The clonotype comes from a man aged 45-65 years who received an inactivated influenza vaccine. This CDR3 is CAISEYGGASSYNEQFF. CDR3 DNA: TGTGCCATCAGTGAGTACGGGGGGGCCAGCTCCTACAATGAGCAGTTCTTC.